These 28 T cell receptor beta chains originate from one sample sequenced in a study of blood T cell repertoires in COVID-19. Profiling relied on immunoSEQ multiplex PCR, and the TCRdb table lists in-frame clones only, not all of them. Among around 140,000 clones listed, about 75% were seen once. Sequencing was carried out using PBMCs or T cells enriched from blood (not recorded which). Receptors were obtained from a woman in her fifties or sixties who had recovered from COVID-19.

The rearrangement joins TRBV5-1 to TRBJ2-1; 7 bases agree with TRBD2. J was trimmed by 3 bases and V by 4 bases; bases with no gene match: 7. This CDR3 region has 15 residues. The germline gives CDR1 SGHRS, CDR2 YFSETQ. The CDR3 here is CASSTAGGFYNEQFF. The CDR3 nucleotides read TGCGCCAGCAGCACGGCCGGGGGGTTCTACAATGAGCAGTTCTTC.

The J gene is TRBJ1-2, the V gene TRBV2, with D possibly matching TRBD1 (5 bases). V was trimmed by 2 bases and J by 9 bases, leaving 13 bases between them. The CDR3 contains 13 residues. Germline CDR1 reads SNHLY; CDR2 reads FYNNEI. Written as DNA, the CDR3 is TGTGCCAGCAGTGAACAGGGCGCCGCGAGCTACACCTTC. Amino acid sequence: CASSEQGAASYTF.

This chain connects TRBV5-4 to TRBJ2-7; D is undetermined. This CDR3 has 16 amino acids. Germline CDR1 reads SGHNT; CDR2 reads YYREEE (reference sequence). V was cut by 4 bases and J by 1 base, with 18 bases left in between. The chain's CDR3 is CASSLDVTTLSYEQYF. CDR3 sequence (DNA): TGTGCCAGCAGCCTTGATGTGACAACGCTATCCTACGAGCAGTACTTC.

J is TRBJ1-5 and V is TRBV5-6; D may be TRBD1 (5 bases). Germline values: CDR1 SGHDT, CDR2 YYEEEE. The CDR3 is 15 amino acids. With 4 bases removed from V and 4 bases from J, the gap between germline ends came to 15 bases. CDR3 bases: TGTGCCAGCAGCCTGCAACGGGACTTAAATCAGCCCCAGCATTTT. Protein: CASSLQRDLNQPQHF.

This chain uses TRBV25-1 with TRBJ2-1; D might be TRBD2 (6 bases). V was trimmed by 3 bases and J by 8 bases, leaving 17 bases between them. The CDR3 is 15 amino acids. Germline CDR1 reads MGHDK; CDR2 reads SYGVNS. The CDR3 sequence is CASSEGGQYRDEQFF. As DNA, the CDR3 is TGTGCCAGCAGTGAGGGGGGTCAGTATAGGGATGAGCAGTTCTTC.

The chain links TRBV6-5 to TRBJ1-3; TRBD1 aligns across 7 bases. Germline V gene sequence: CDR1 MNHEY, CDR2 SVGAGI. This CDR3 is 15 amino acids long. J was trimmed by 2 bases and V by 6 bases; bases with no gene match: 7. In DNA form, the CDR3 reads TGTGCCAGCAGGCCGCCGGGGACAGCTGGAAACACCATATATTTT. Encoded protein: CASRPPGTAGNTIYF.

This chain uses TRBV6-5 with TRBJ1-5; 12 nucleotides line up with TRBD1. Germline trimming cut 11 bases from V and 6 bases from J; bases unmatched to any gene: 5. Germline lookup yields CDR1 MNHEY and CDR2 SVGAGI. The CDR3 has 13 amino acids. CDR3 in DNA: TGTGCCGGAGGGACAGGGGGCGTTCAGCCCCAGCATTTT. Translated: CAGGTGGVQPQHF.

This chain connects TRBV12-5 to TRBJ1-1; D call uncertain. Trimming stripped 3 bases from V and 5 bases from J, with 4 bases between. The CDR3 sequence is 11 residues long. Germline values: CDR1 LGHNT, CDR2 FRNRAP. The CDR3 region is CASGFGTEAFF. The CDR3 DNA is TGTGCTAGTGGTTTCGGGACTGAAGCTTTCTTT.

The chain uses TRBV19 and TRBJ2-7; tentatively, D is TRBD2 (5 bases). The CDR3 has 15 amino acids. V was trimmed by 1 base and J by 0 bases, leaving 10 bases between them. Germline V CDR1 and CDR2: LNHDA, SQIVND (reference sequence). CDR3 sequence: CASSIAATSSYEQYF. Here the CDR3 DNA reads TGTGCCAGTAGTATAGCAGCAACTAGCTCCTACGAGCAGTACTTC.

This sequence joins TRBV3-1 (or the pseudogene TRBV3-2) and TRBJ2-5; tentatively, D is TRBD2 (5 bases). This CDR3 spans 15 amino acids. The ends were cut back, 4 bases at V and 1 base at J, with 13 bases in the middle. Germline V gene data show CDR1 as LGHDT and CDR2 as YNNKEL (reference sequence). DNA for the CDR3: TGTGCCAGCAGCCGTCGGAGGCTTCCCCAAGAGACCCAGTACTTC. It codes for CASSRRRLPQETQYF.

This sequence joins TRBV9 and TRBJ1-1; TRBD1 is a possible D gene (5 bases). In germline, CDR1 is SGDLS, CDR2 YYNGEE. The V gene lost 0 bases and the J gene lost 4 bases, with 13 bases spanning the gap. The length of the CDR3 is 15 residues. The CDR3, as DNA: TGTGCCAGCAGCGTAGGAATAGTCGGGGGCACTGAAGCTTTCTTT. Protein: CASSVGIVGGTEAFF.

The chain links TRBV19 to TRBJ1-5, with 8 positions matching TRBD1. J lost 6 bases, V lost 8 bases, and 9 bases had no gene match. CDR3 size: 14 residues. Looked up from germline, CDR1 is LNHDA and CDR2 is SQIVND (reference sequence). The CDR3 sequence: CASGGQGGGQPQHF. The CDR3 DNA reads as TGTGCCAGTGGAGGACAGGGAGGGGGTCAGCCCCAGCATTTT.

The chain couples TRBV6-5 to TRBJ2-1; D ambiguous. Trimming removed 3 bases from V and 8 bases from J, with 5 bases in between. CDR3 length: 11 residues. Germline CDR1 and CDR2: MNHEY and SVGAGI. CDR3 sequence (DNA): TGTGCCAGCAGTTATGAGGATGAGCAGTTCTTC. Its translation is CASSYEDEQFF.

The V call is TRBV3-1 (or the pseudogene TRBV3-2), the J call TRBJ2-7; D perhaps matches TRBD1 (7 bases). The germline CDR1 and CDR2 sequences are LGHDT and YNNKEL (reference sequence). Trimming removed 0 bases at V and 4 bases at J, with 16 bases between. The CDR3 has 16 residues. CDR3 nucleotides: TGTGCCAGCAGCCAAGATCTGGCAGGGGGGAGGTACGAGCAGTACTTC. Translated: CASSQDLAGGRYEQYF.

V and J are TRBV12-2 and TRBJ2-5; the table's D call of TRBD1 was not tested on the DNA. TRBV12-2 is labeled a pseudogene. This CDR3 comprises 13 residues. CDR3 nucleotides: TGTGCAAGTCGCTTGGACAGGGGCGAGACCCAGTACTTC. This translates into CASRLDRGETQYF.

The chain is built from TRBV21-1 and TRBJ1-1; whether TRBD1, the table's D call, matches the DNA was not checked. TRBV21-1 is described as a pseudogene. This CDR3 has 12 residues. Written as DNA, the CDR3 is TGTGCCAGCAGCAAAGCGCGACAGGAAGCTTTCTTT. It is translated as CASSKARQEAFF.

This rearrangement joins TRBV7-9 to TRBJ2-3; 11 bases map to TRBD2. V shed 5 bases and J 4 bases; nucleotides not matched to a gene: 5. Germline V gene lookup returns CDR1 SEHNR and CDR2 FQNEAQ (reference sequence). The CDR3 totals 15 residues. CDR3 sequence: CASSLSGRAADTQYF. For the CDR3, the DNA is TGTGCCAGCAGCCTTAGCGGGAGGGCCGCAGATACGCAGTATTTT. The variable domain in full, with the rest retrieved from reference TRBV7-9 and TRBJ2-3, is DTGVSQNPRHKITKRGQNVTFRCDPISEHNRLYWYRQTLGQGPEFLTYFQNEAQLEKSRLLSDRFSAERPKGSFSTLEIQRTEQGDSAMYLCASSLSGRAADTQYFGPGTRLTVL.

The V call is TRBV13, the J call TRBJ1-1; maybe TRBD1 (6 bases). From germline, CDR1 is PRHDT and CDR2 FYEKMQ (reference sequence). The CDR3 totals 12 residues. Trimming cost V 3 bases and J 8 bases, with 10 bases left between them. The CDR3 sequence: CASSLRGTEAFF. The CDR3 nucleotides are TGTGCCAGCAGCTTGCGTGGGACAGAAGCTTTCTTT.

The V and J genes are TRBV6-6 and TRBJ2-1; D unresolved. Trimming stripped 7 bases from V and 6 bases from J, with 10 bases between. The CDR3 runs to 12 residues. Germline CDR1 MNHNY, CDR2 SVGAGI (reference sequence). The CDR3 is CASTPWPNEQFF. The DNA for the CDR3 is TGTGCCAGCACCCCTTGGCCCAATGAGCAGTTCTTC.

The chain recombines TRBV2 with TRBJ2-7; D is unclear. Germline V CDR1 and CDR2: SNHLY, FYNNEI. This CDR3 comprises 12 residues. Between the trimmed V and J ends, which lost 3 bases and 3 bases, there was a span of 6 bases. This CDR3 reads CASSDDNYEQYF. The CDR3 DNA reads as TGTGCCAGCAGTGACGACAACTACGAGCAGTACTTC.

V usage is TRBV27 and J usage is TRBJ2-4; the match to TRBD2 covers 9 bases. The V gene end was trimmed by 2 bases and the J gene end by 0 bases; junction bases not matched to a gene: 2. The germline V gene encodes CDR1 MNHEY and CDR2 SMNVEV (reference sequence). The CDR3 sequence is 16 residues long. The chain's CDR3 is CASSLGTSLAKNIQYF. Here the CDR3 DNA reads TGTGCCAGCAGTTTAGGGACTAGCTTAGCCAAAAACATTCAGTACTTC.

DNA of the CDR3: TGTGCCAGCAACCCCCCCGAGACAGGGGGCTACGAGCAGTACTTC. Its translation: CASNPPETGGYEQYF. This chain uses TRBV6-2 or TRBV6-3 with TRBJ2-7, with 9 bases matching TRBD1. V dropped 7 bases and J dropped 3; count of bases not matched to a gene: 10. The length of the CDR3 is 15 residues. The V gene's germline CDR1 is MNHEY and CDR2 SVGEGT.

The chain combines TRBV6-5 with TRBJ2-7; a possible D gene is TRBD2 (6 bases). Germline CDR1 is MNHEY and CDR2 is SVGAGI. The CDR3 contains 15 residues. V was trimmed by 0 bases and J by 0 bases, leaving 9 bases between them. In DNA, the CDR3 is TGTGCCAGCAGTTACTCTGGGAGGAGCTCCTACGAGCAGTACTTC. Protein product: CASSYSGRSSYEQYF.

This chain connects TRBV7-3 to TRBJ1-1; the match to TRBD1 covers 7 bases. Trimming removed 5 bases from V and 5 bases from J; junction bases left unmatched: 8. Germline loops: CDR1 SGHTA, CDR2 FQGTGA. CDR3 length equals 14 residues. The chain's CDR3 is CASSRGQHVTEAFF. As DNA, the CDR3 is TGTGCCAGCAGCAGGGGACAGCATGTGACTGAAGCTTTCTTT.

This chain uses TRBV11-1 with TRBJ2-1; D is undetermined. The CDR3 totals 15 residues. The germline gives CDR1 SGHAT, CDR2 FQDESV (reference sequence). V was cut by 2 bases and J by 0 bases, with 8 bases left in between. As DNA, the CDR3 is TGTGCCAGCAGCTTATTTTCTAACTCCTACAATGAGCAGTTCTTC. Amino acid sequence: CASSLFSNSYNEQFF. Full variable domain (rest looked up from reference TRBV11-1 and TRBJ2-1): EAEVAQSPRYKITEKSQAVAFWCDPISGHATLYWYRQILGQGPELLVQFQDESVVDDSQLPKDRFSAERLKGVDSTLKIQPAELGDSAMYLCASSLFSNSYNEQFFGPGTRLTVL.

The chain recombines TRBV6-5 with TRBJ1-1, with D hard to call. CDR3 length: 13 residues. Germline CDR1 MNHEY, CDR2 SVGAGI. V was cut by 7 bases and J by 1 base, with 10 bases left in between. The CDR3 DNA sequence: TGTGCCAGCATTCGGGGTTCGAACACTGAAGCTTTCTTT. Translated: CASIRGSNTEAFF.

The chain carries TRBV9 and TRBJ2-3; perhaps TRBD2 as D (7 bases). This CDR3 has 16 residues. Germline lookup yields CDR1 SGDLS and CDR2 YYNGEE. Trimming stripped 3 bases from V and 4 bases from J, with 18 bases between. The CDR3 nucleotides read TGTGCCAGCAGCGGGCACAGGGCGGGAGCCCCAGATACGCAGTATTTT. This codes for CASSGHRAGAPDTQYF.

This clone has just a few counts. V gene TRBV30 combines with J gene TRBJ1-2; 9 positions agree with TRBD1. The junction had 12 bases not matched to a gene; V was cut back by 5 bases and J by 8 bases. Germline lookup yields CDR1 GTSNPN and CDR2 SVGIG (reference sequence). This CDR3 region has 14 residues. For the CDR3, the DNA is TGTGCCTGGGCCGGGACAGGGAGAACTATGGGCTACACCTTC. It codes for CAWAGTGRTMGYTF. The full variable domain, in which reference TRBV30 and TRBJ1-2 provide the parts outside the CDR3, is SQTIHQWPATLVQPVGSPLSLECTVEGTSNPNLYWYRQAAGRGLQLLFYSVGIGQISSEVPQNLSASRPQDRQFILSSKKLLLSDSGFYLCAWAGTGRTMGYTFGSGTRLTVV.